Listed here is a single T cell receptor beta chain. Its target is not known. TCRdb reanalyzed the 5' RACE reads and collapses them to one entry per CDR3 protein, without DNA. This table holds approximately 400,000 distinct CDR3 sequences. This sample was taken from a study of monozygotic twins with inflammatory bowel disease. Germline V gene data show CDR1 as DFQATT and CDR2 as SNEGSKA (reference sequence). This CDR3 contains 11 residues. Study findings and constraints: TCRbeta inverse Simpson diversity was decreased in IBD patients versus healthy co-twins.

The chain combines TRBV20-1 with TRBJ2-1. Sequenced sample: blood. The receptor comes from a human donor with ulcerative colitis or Crohn's disease, or a healthy co-twin of an affected twin (not recorded which). CDR3 region: CSARSHNEQFF.